This TCR beta chain was recovered during a study of CD8+CD57+ T cells in acquired aplastic anemia. Researchers used genomic DNA as the template to profile TCR beta VDJ and CDR3. One entry per CDR3 protein results from TCRdb running MiXCR on the reads. The sample includes 200,000 to 300,000 distinct CDR3 sequences, approximately 50% of them seen just once. The V and J ends lost 7 bases and 7 bases respectively, with 14 bases between them. CDR1 SNHLY and CDR2 FYNNEI come from the germline V gene. The CDR3 is 14 residues long. Patients selected for sequencing had displayed CD8+CD57+ cell expansion by flow cytometry.

The TCR originated in a human donor with aplastic anemia. This chain uses TRBV2 with TRBJ1-6; a weak D match, TRBD1 (6 bases). The material sequenced was sorted CD4+, CD8+, or CD8+CD57+ T cells (not recorded which) from PBMCs. Here the CDR3 reads CASIATGPNSPLHF. The CDR3 nucleotides are TGTGCCAGCATTGCAACAGGGCCGAATTCACCCCTCCACTTT.